The 24 T cell receptor beta chains presented below share a single source sample, sequenced in a study of blood T cell repertoires in COVID-19. The data were produced by immunoSEQ multiplex PCR, yet TCRdb's version contains in-frame clones alone and is incomplete. The sample lists about 140,000 clones; over 75% were seen once. Sequenced input: peripheral blood. The receptors originated from a man aged 45 to 65 with acute or convalescent COVID-19.

In its sample, this clone was seen once. CDR3 loop: CASSGNRVANTGELFF. CDR3 bases: TGTGCCAGCTCAGGCAACAGGGTGGCGAACACCGGGGAGCTGTTTTTT. The chain uses TRBV18 and TRBJ2-2, with D possibly matching TRBD1 (6 bases). Between the trimmed V and J ends, which lost 5 bases and 0 bases, there was a span of 13 bases. Looked up from germline, CDR1 is KGHSH and CDR2 is LQKENI. The CDR3 has 16 amino acids.

The chain is built from TRBV27 and TRBJ2-7, with TRBD1 identical over 7 bases. CDR3 length: 15 residues. J gave up 3 bases and V 4 bases, and 9 bases lay outside the gene matches. Germline CDR1 reads MNHEY; CDR2 reads SMNVEV (reference sequence). In DNA, the CDR3 is TGTGCCAGCAGTTCCGGACAGGCAGGATACTACGAGCAGTACTTC. This codes for CASSSGQAGYYEQYF.

The chain couples TRBV2 to TRBJ2-1; 9 nucleotides align to TRBD2. The trim removed 2 bases at V and 9 bases at J, leaving 11 bases unmatched. CDR1 and CDR2 (germline): SNHLY, FYNNEI. The CDR3 is 16 residues long. CDR3 coding DNA: TGTGCCAGCAGTGAAAGATCCGCGGGGGGGCGTAGTGAGCAGTTCTTC. It encodes CASSERSAGGRSEQFF.

V is TRBV7-3 and J is TRBJ2-2; D might be TRBD2 (7 bases). V lost 1 base to trimming and J lost 2 bases, with 17 bases between them. The V gene's germline CDR1 is SGHTA and CDR2 FQGTGA. This CDR3 contains 18 residues. The CDR3 bases are TGTGCCAGCAGCTTAATAGTCCGGGGGGCACATAACACCGGGGAGCTGTTTTTT. This translates into CASSLIVRGAHNTGELFF.

The rearrangement links TRBV4-1 to TRBJ1-1, with D unclear. The germline V and J ends were trimmed by 0 bases and 11 bases, with 16 bases remaining between them. The CDR3 length is 14 residues. Germline V CDR1 and CDR2: MGHRA, YSYEKL. CDR3 nucleotides: TGCGCCAGCAGCCAAGAAAACGAGGGATCGGTGGCTTTCTTT. Translation gives CASSQENEGSVAFF.

The chain uses TRBV29-1 and TRBJ1-5, with TRBD1 matching over 10 bases. The CDR3 contains 15 residues. Germline CDR1 and CDR2: SQVTM and ANQGSEA. Trimming removed 4 bases from V and 0 bases from J; junction bases left unmatched: 3. Written as DNA, the CDR3 is TGCAGCGTTGCAGGACAGGGGGATAGCAATCAGCCCCAGCATTTT. This sequence encodes CSVAGQGDSNQPQHF.

The chain couples TRBV28 to TRBJ2-3; TRBD2 aligns across 8 bases. CDR3 length: 14 residues. The germline V gene has CDR1 MDHEN and CDR2 SYDVKM. V shed 6 bases and J 2 bases; nucleotides not matched to a gene: 4. Here the CDR3 DNA reads TGTGCCAGCAGCCCCGGACTAGCCACAGATACGCAGTATTTT. The encoded protein is CASSPGLATDTQYF. Full variable domain (remainder filled in from reference TRBV28 and TRBJ2-3): DVKVTQSSRYLVKRTGEKVFLECVQDMDHENMFWYRQDPGLGLRLIYFSYDVKMKEKGDIPEGYSVSREKKERFSLILESASTNQTSMYLCASSPGLATDTQYFGPGTRLTVL.

The gene calls are TRBV3-1 (or the pseudogene TRBV3-2) and TRBJ2-6; 7 positions match TRBD1. The germline V gene encodes CDR1 LGHDT and CDR2 YNNKEL (reference sequence). Germline trimming cut 4 bases from V and 1 base from J; bases unmatched to any gene: 7. This CDR3 is built from 17 residues. CDR3 coding DNA: TGTGCCAGCAGCCGGCGGACAGGAGAGTCTGGGGCCAACGTCCTGACTTTC. Protein: CASSRRTGESGANVLTF.

The chain recombines TRBV27 with TRBJ1-5, with 7 bases lining up with TRBD1. The CDR3 has 14 amino acids. With 5 bases clipped from V and 2 bases from J, the junction kept 3 bases outside the gene matches. Germline CDR1 is MNHEY and CDR2 is SMNVEV (reference sequence). CDR3 nucleotide sequence: TGTGCCAGCAGTCTCGGACAGGGCAATCAGCCCCAGCATTTT. It translates to CASSLGQGNQPQHF.

This clone has more than one count but fewer than ten. CDR3 sequence (DNA): TGTGCCAGCAGCCAAAGTCGGGACAGGTACAACACAGATACGCAGTATTTT. Amino acid sequence: CASSQSRDRYNTDTQYF. V gene TRBV7-6 combines with J gene TRBJ2-3; 8 positions agree with TRBD1. Germline V CDR1 and CDR2: SGHVS, FNYEAQ. Trimming cost V 5 bases and J 2 bases; bases outside gene matches: 12. The CDR3 is 17 amino acids.

V gene TRBV7-6 combines with J gene TRBJ2-1; the match to TRBD2 covers 11 bases. Per germline, CDR1 SGHVS and CDR2 FNYEAQ. This CDR3 is built from 16 residues. J gave up 6 bases and V 5 bases, and 9 bases lay outside the gene matches. The CDR3 sequence: CASSTRGLAEFNEQFF. CDR3 bases: TGTGCCAGCAGCACCCGGGGACTAGCGGAATTCAATGAGCAGTTCTTC.

In its sample, this clone was seen once. The chain is built from TRBV6-2 or TRBV6-3 and TRBJ2-7; 7 positions match TRBD1. The germline CDR1 and CDR2 sequences are MNHEY and SVGEGT. J lost 6 bases, V lost 2 bases, and 16 bases had no gene match. This CDR3 contains 17 residues. As DNA, the CDR3 is TGTGCCAGCAGTTACCCGTTTCGACAGGGTGGAAAACGCGAGCAGTACTTC. It specifies CASSYPFRQGGKREQYF.

V is TRBV9 and J is TRBJ2-3; D is uncertain. The germline gives CDR1 SGDLS, CDR2 YYNGEE. The CDR3 length is 12 residues. Deletions cut 0 bases from V and 11 bases from J, with 10 bases between. CDR3 nucleotide sequence: TGTGCCAGCAGCGTAGGAGTCAACGAGCAGTATTTT. Protein product: CASSVGVNEQYF.

V is TRBV19 and J is TRBJ1-2; 7 nucleotides agree with TRBD1. Germline V lookup: CDR1 LNHDA, CDR2 SQIVND (reference sequence). The CDR3 sequence is 17 residues long. Trimming cost V 6 bases and J 4 bases; bases outside gene matches: 17. CDR3 loop: CASSPTEGTAPFYGYTF. In nucleotides, the CDR3 is TGTGCCAGTAGCCCCACCGAGGGGACAGCTCCTTTCTATGGCTACACCTTC.

The CDR3 sequence is CATNLDRNQETQYF. The CDR3 bases are TGTGCCACTAACTTGGACAGAAACCAAGAGACCCAGTACTTC. The chain carries TRBV19 and TRBJ2-5, with a weak D call TRBD1 (6 bases). The germline CDR1 and CDR2 sequences are LNHDA and SQIVND (reference sequence). The germline V and J ends were trimmed by 10 bases and 0 bases, with 15 bases remaining between them. The CDR3 contains 14 residues.

Details on this clone: This sample includes further DNA sequences coding for the same CDR3. The chain links TRBV9 to TRBJ1-4; tentative D call: TRBD1 (5 bases). V gave up 3 bases and J gave up 7 bases, with 7 bases separating them. Germline V CDR1 and CDR2: SGDLS, YYNGEE. This CDR3 comprises 12 residues. This CDR3 reads CASSDGAEKLFF. In DNA form, the CDR3 reads TGTGCCAGCAGCGATGGGGCTGAAAAACTGTTTTTT.

The chain uses TRBV9 and TRBJ1-5; D call uncertain. V was shortened by 2 bases and J by 0 bases, with 15 bases between the two germline ends. Germline CDR1 is SGDLS and CDR2 is YYNGEE. CDR3 size: 17 residues. This chain's CDR3 is CASSVQDQDYSNQPQHF. The CDR3 DNA sequence: TGTGCCAGCAGCGTTCAAGACCAGGACTATAGCAATCAGCCCCAGCATTTT.

This clone was counted a single time. The rearrangement uses TRBV5-4 and TRBJ2-7, with 9 bases lining up with TRBD1. The germline V gene encodes CDR1 SGHNT and CDR2 YYREEE (reference sequence). The CDR3 runs 15 residues. Losses at the gene ends were 0 bases for V and 4 bases for J; bases not matched to a gene: 5. The CDR3 DNA follows: TGTGCCAGCAGCTTGGGGACAGGGGAGGTTTACGAGCAGTACTTC. Its translation: CASSLGTGEVYEQYF.

The chain employs TRBV6-5 and TRBJ2-5; 9 nucleotides align to TRBD1. CDR3 length: 14 residues. The junction had 8 bases not matched to a gene; V was cut back by 8 bases and J by 4 bases. Germline V gene data show CDR1 as MNHEY and CDR2 as SVGAGI. The CDR3 loop is CASGERDRAETQYF. CDR3 DNA: TGTGCCAGCGGGGAGAGGGACAGGGCAGAGACCCAGTACTTC.

The chain recombines TRBV13 with TRBJ2-7; 10 bases line up with TRBD1. V lost 5 bases, J lost 3 bases, and 4 bases stayed unmatched. The CDR3 contains 14 residues. The germline CDR1 and CDR2 sequences are PRHDT and FYEKMQ (reference sequence). CDR3 nucleotide sequence: TGTGCCAGCAGCCTTAGGACAGGGGGCTACGAGCAGTACTTC. This encodes CASSLRTGGYEQYF.

The rearrangement uses TRBV5-1 and TRBJ2-5; D is ambiguous. The CDR3 spans 14 residues. CDR1 SGHRS and CDR2 YFSETQ come from the germline V gene. With 0 bases removed from V and 5 bases from J, the gap between germline ends came to 11 bases. CDR3 bases: TGCGCCAGCAGCTTGGCCCCGACACGTGAGACCCAGTACTTC. Translation: CASSLAPTRETQYF.

This clone was found a few times. The chain combines TRBV7-3 with TRBJ2-3; D is possibly TRBD1 (6 bases). This CDR3 spans 12 amino acids. Germline V gene lookup returns CDR1 SGHTA and CDR2 FQGTGA. V was shortened by 5 bases and J by 10 bases, with 13 bases between the two germline ends. CDR3 sequence: CASSQTGKAQYF. The CDR3 DNA sequence: TGTGCCAGCAGCCAAACAGGGAAAGCGCAGTATTTT.

V usage is TRBV10-3 and J usage is TRBJ1-5, with a weak D call TRBD1 (6 bases). The CDR3 runs to 14 residues. The germline gives CDR1 ENHRY, CDR2 SYGVKD. V lost 0 bases and J 8 bases, leaving 11 bases between the germline ends. The CDR3 coding sequence is TGTGCCATCAGTGAGTCAGGGGGAGCCAAGCCCCAGCATTTT. Its translation is CAISESGGAKPQHF.

This rearrangement joins TRBV6-1 to TRBJ2-5; the match to TRBD2 covers 7 bases. The germline V gene encodes CDR1 MNHNS and CDR2 SASEGT. The CDR3 is 17 residues long. The V segment lost 2 bases and the J segment 2 bases; nucleotides outside the gene matches: 11. The CDR3 region has the DNA TGTGCCAGCAGTGAATTTATACTAGCGATATATCAAGAGACCCAGTACTTC. This translates into CASSEFILAIYQETQYF.